This entry lists 10 T cell receptor beta chains sequenced from one sample in a study of beta chain features in type 1 diabetes (dated by TCRdb to 2017 to 2018). The library was obtained by the immunoSEQ multiplex PCR assay. The entire isolated RNA was reverse transcribed using the High Capacity cDNA Reverse Transcription Kit, and thus expressed TCRB transcripts were sequenced. TCRdb mirrors the immuneACCESS table, restricted to in-frame sequences. Some clones are absent from its copies; in checked studies, under half trace to an unresolved V gene, and the reason for the others is unknown. Recorded for this sample are more than 350,000 clones; approximately 10% of them occurred a single time. The ten largest clones add up to around 0.05% of the sample. Material for sequencing was naive CD4+ T cells from blood. Interpreted using the paper, the cell subset or site label stands for: true naive CD4+ T cells. The source of these receptors is a woman aged 18-35 years in good health.

CDR3 coding DNA: TGTGCCAGCAGCTTTATCCAGGGTCGCGAGCAGTACTTC. Translated: CASSFIQGREQYF. The chain combines TRBV7-9 with TRBJ2-7; a weak D match, TRBD1 (5 bases). Trimming left V 3 bases short and J 6 bases short, with 12 bases between. CDR1 SEHNR and CDR2 FQNEAQ come from the germline V gene (reference sequence). The CDR3 is made up of 13 amino acids.

The chain has TRBV11-3 and TRBJ2-7; D gene unclear. Germline CDR1 reads SGHNT; CDR2 reads YENEEA. CDR3 length: 13 amino acids. V gave up 8 bases and J gave up 3 bases, with 14 bases separating them. The CDR3 loop is CASGTPRNYEQYF. Here the CDR3 DNA reads TGTGCCAGCGGCACCCCTCGCAACTACGAGCAGTACTTC.

This clone was seen a handful of times. V is TRBV6-5 and J is TRBJ2-5; the match to TRBD2 covers 9 bases. Germline-derived CDR1 and CDR2 are MNHEY and SVGAGI. The CDR3 has 15 residues. The V gene end was trimmed by 8 bases and the J gene end by 2 bases; junction bases not matched to a gene: 9. CDR3 coding DNA: TGTGCCAGCTCCTCTCACACTAGCGGGCAAGAGACCCAGTACTTC. It is translated as CASSSHTSGQETQYF.

The V call is TRBV5-4, the J call TRBJ2-2, with D unclear. Per germline, CDR1 SGHNT and CDR2 YYREEE (reference sequence). Between the trimmed V and J ends, which lost 0 bases and 7 bases, there was a span of 13 bases. The CDR3 totals 15 residues. The CDR3 protein is CASSLAAVRYGELFF. The DNA of the CDR3 is TGTGCCAGCAGCTTGGCAGCAGTACGTTACGGGGAGCTGTTTTTT.

The chain recombines TRBV4-1 with TRBJ1-4, with unresolved D. The V gene lost 0 bases and the J gene lost 11 bases, with 7 bases spanning the gap. The CDR3 is 12 residues long. CDR1 and CDR2 from the germline V gene are MGHRA and YSYEKL. CDR3 bases: TGCGCCAGCAGCCAAGATGGGTCGAAACTGTTTTTT. Protein sequence: CASSQDGSKLFF.

The table lists this clone with a few counts. The chain uses TRBV10-3 and TRBJ2-5; 10 bases line up with TRBD2. Trimming removed 9 bases from V and 1 base from J; junction bases left unmatched: 2. The CDR3 runs 13 residues. The germline V gene encodes CDR1 ENHRY and CDR2 SYGVKD. The CDR3 region has the DNA TGTGCCATAGCGGGGGGGCCCCAAGAGACCCAGTACTTC. Translated, it gives CAIAGGPQETQYF.

This clone was seen a few times. The V and J genes are TRBV5-4 and TRBJ2-3, with TRBD2 matching over 7 bases. V lost 4 bases, J lost 6 bases, and 11 bases stayed unmatched. The CDR3 extends over 15 amino acids. The germline V gene has CDR1 SGHNT and CDR2 YYREEE (reference sequence). For the CDR3, the DNA is TGTGCCAGCAGCAACCGGGGAGGGAGGGCGGATACGCAGTATTTT. Its protein is CASSNRGGRADTQYF.

This clone was found a few times. The chain joins TRBV7-9 to TRBJ2-5; 15 nucleotides line up with TRBD2. The V and J ends lost 5 bases and 5 bases, in that order; junction bases with no gene match: 6. CDR1 and CDR2 from the germline V gene are SEHNR and FQNEAQ (reference sequence). The CDR3 consists of 16 residues. The CDR3 sequence: CASSGLAGGPGETQYF. DNA of the CDR3: TGTGCCAGCAGCGGACTAGCGGGAGGGCCGGGGGAGACCCAGTACTTC. The full variable domain, in which reference TRBV7-9 and TRBJ2-5 provide the parts outside the CDR3, is DTGVSQNPRHKITKRGQNVTFRCDPISEHNRLYWYRQTLGQGPEFLTYFQNEAQLEKSRLLSDRFSAERPKGSFSTLEIQRTEQGDSAMYLCASSGLAGGPGETQYFGPGTRLLVL.

J is TRBJ2-7 and V is TRBV13; D may be TRBD2 (6 bases). The CDR3 sequence is 17 residues long. V lost 1 base, J lost 7 bases, and 23 bases lay in between. CDR1 PRHDT and CDR2 FYEKMQ come from the germline V gene (reference sequence). The CDR3 region has the DNA TGTGCCAGCAGCTTAGCCTGGGGCGGGAAAGACTCGGGAGAGCAGTACTTC. It specifies CASSLAWGGKDSGEQYF.

The sample holds a few counts of this clone. V usage is TRBV4-1 and J usage is TRBJ2-6; TRBD1 matches at 10 bases. V lost 0 bases and J lost 0; bases outside the gene matches: 5. Germline V CDR1 and CDR2: MGHRA, YSYEKL. The CDR3 loop spans 19 amino acids. CDR3 bases: TGCGCCAGCAGCCAAGACTGGGACAGGGGATTCTCTGGGGCCAACGTCCTGACTTTC. Translation: CASSQDWDRGFSGANVLTF.